This entry describes one TCR beta chain. This record comes from a study of graft-versus-host responses after intestinal transplantation. The assay was immunoSEQ multiplex PCR, and TCRdb's table has in-frame clones only and misses some. The sample contains 16,000 or so clones, approximately 83% of which appear only once. The germline gives CDR1 SGHVS, CDR2 FQNEAQ. The CDR3 extends over 15 amino acids. Trimming stripped 4 bases from V and 6 bases from J, with 19 bases between. Both intraepithelial and lamina propria lymphocytes were released by processing graft tissue. V and J are TRBV7-8 and TRBJ2-7; weak D call: TRBD1 (5 bases). This receptor was identified in a human patient who received an intestinal transplant, so some T cells may come from the graft donor. The specimen comprised ileum tissue, sampled about 19 months after intestinal transplantation. CDR3 loop: CASSYQGSSLSEQYF. The CDR3 nucleotides read TGTGCCAGCAGCTACCAGGGTTCCAGTCTCTCCGAGCAGTACTTC.